What follows are 17 T cell receptor beta chains derived from one specimen sequenced in a study of cytomegalovirus exposure and HLA in healthy donors. PCR involved 60 Vbeta and 13 Jbeta primers. The data were produced by immunoSEQ multiplex PCR, yet TCRdb's version contains in-frame clones alone and is incomplete. The profile shows approximately 160,000 clones, 68% of them singletons. The sample taken for sequencing was PBMCs. The receptors here all came from a woman aged 35 to 49 in good health and CMV-seropositive.

This rearrangement joins TRBV2 to TRBJ2-1; D gene unclear. CDR1 and CDR2 (germline): SNHLY, FYNNEI. The CDR3 extends over 13 amino acids. V was pared by 5 bases and J by 8 bases, with 13 bases between. CDR3 in amino acids: CASSFSLFDEQFF. In DNA form, the CDR3 reads TGTGCCAGCAGTTTCAGTCTTTTCGATGAGCAGTTCTTC.

This clone came up a few times. The chain recombines TRBV7-3 with TRBJ2-2; D remains ambiguous. Germline CDR1 is SGHTA and CDR2 is FQGTGA. The CDR3 sequence is 13 residues long. V shed 4 bases and J shed 1 base, with 4 bases lying between them. CDR3 nucleotides: TGTGCCAGCAGCTCTAAGAACACCGGGGAGCTGTTTTTT. Encoded protein: CASSSKNTGELFF.

In this sample, this clone turned up a few times. The chain employs TRBV5-4 and TRBJ2-5, with D unresolved. V was trimmed by 5 bases and J by 5 bases, leaving 16 bases between them. The CDR3 has 14 residues. The germline gives CDR1 SGHNT, CDR2 YYREEE (reference sequence). The CDR3 spells CASSSPGYQETQYF. CDR3 in DNA: TGTGCCAGCAGTTCTCCAGGATATCAGGAGACCCAGTACTTC.

Concerning this clone itself: Other DNA sequences within the sample encode an identical CDR3. CDR3 DNA: TGTGCCAGCAGCTGGCGGGAGGGGTTAGATACGCAGTATTTT. Protein sequence: CASSWREGLDTQYF. The chain recombines TRBV6-6 with TRBJ2-3; 9 positions agree with TRBD2. Per the germline V gene, CDR1 is MNHNY and CDR2 is SVGAGI (reference sequence). The CDR3 length is 14 residues. Trimming at V came to 6 bases and at J to 5 bases, leaving 6 bases not matched to a gene.

This clone has only a few counts. The chain is built from TRBV28 and TRBJ2-5; 10 positions match TRBD2. Losses at the gene ends were 5 bases for V and 3 bases for J; bases not matched to a gene: 9. Germline CDR1 is MDHEN and CDR2 is SYDVKM. This CDR3 has 16 residues. CDR3 loop: CASSPGTGLAEETQYF. The DNA of the CDR3 is TGTGCCAGCAGTCCCGGAACCGGACTAGCGGAAGAGACCCAGTACTTC.

This clone turned up a few times. CDR3 sequence reads: CASSYSRTGGTEAFF. The DNA for the CDR3 is TGTGCCAGCAGTTACTCGAGAACAGGAGGGACTGAAGCTTTCTTT. The chain is built from TRBV6-5 and TRBJ1-1, with D possibly TRBD1 on 5 matching bases. This CDR3 is 15 amino acids long. The germline gives CDR1 MNHEY, CDR2 SVGAGI. With 0 bases removed from V and 5 bases from J, the gap between germline ends came to 13 bases.

The chain employs TRBV5-4 and TRBJ2-7, with TRBD2 as a possible D gene (5 bases). The germline V gene encodes CDR1 SGHNT and CDR2 YYREEE (reference sequence). The CDR3 has 13 residues. The V end lost 2 bases, the J end lost 2 bases, and 8 bases lay between the germline ends. The CDR3 bases are TGTGCCAGCAGCTTTGGACTTACCTACGAGCAGTACTTC. This encodes CASSFGLTYEQYF.

The V gene is TRBV6-6, the J gene TRBJ2-6; tentative D call: TRBD2 (5 bases). Looked up from germline, CDR1 is MNHNY and CDR2 is SVGAGI (reference sequence). The CDR3 runs to 14 residues. Trimming took 7 bases from V and 0 from J, leaving 7 bases between them. The CDR3 reads CASKSGSGANVLTF. As DNA, the CDR3 is TGTGCCAGCAAGAGCGGCTCTGGGGCCAACGTCCTGACTTTC.

This clone was seen only a few times. This chain links TRBV28 with TRBJ2-1; D is possibly TRBD1 (5 bases). Trimming took off 5 bases at V and 2 bases at J, with 13 bases between the two ends. The germline V gene has CDR1 MDHEN and CDR2 SYDVKM. The CDR3 contains 15 residues. CDR3 residues: CASSRRQRPYNEQFF. The CDR3 DNA follows: TGTGCCAGCAGTCGGCGACAGCGTCCCTACAATGAGCAGTTCTTC.

The chain joins TRBV4-3 to TRBJ2-6; 10 nucleotides line up with TRBD1. The CDR3 consists of 20 residues. With 1 base clipped from V and 1 base from J, the junction kept 10 bases outside the gene matches. The V gene's germline CDR1 is LGHNA and CDR2 YSLEER. The CDR3 sequence: CASSQVGGQGVWSGANVLTF. The CDR3 DNA is TGCGCCAGCAGCCAAGTGGGAGGACAGGGGGTTTGGTCTGGGGCCAACGTCCTGACTTTC.

The chain employs TRBV9 and TRBJ2-1, with 8 nucleotides matching TRBD2. This CDR3 spans 15 amino acids. J gave up 0 bases and V 4 bases, and 3 bases lay outside the gene matches. The V gene's germline CDR1 is SGDLS and CDR2 YYNGEE. For the CDR3, the DNA is TGTGCCAGCAGCATTAGCGGGAACTCCTACAATGAGCAGTTCTTC. Its protein is CASSISGNSYNEQFF.

The V call is TRBV27, the J call TRBJ2-7, with 10 bases aligning to TRBD1. After removal of 3 bases from V and 6 bases from J, the junction contained 8 bases not matched to a gene. Germline loops: CDR1 MNHEY, CDR2 SMNVEV (reference sequence). The CDR3 has 15 residues. The CDR3 nucleotides read TGTGCCAGCAGTTTCGCCCGGGACAGGGGTGGCGAGCAGTACTTC. As protein: CASSFARDRGGEQYF.

The rearrangement uses TRBV15 and TRBJ2-2; TRBD2 might be the D (6 bases). The V end lost 1 base, the J end lost 7 bases, and 22 bases lay between the germline ends. This CDR3 has 18 residues. Germline-derived CDR1 and CDR2 are LNHNV and YYDKDF (reference sequence). DNA for the CDR3: TGTGCCACCAGCAGAGTCGGGGGTGTGCGGCGTTCTCTCGGGGAGCTGTTTTTT. Amino acid sequence: CATSRVGGVRRSLGELFF.

CDR3 sequence: CASTYARGVEETQYF. The DNA of the CDR3 is TGTGCCAGCACCTATGCCAGGGGTGTGGAAGAGACCCAGTACTTC. V is TRBV28 and J is TRBJ2-5; maybe TRBD1 (6 bases). This CDR3 comprises 15 residues. Trimming cost V 7 bases and J 3 bases, with 18 bases left between them. CDR1 is MDHEN, CDR2 SYDVKM, per germline.

The chain joins TRBV2 to TRBJ2-7; possibly TRBD1 for D (6 bases). The CDR3 extends over 16 amino acids. V was shortened by 5 bases and J by 0 bases, with 17 bases between the two germline ends. Looked up from germline, CDR1 is SNHLY and CDR2 is FYNNEI. The CDR3 DNA reads as TGTGCCAGCAGTCTCATTCGGACAGCTCTCTCCTACGAGCAGTACTTC. This encodes CASSLIRTALSYEQYF.

The V and J genes are TRBV7-2 and TRBJ2-1; TRBD2 agrees at 11 bases. This CDR3 has 18 amino acids. V was clipped by 4 bases and J by 8 bases; unmatched bases: 16. Germline V gene sequence: CDR1 SGHTA, CDR2 FQGNSA. The CDR3 sequence is CASSSSLNPSGGWYEQFF. CDR3 nucleotide sequence: TGTGCCAGCAGCTCGTCCCTCAATCCTAGCGGGGGGTGGTATGAGCAGTTCTTC.

In this sample, this clone turned up a few times. The chain links TRBV4-3 to TRBJ1-1, with D tentatively TRBD1 (5 bases). Trimming took 1 base from V and 5 from J, leaving 11 bases between them. This CDR3 comprises 14 residues. Germline loops: CDR1 LGHNA, CDR2 YSLEER. The DNA of the CDR3 is TGCGCCAGCAGCCAAGGGGTTGACAGTACTGAAGCTTTCTTT. Translating it yields CASSQGVDSTEAFF.